Following are 15 T cell receptor beta chains from one sample sequenced in a study of blood T cell repertoires in COVID-19. TCRdb's table, derived via immunoSEQ multiplex PCR, lists solely in-frame clones and lacks some. The sample holds 95,000 to 150,000 clones; 82% are singletons and the top ten take 4% to 5%. Specimen: peripheral blood. Receptors were obtained from a woman in her seventies with acute or convalescent COVID-19.

CDR3 in DNA: TGTGCCAGCTCACCCCGGACTAGCGGGATATACAATGAGCAGTTCTTC. Protein product: CASSPRTSGIYNEQFF. This sequence joins TRBV18 and TRBJ2-1; 12 nucleotides agree with TRBD2. The CDR3 is 16 amino acids. J lost 4 bases, V lost 3 bases, and 4 bases had no gene match. The germline V gene has CDR1 KGHSH and CDR2 LQKENI.

This clone was detected once. This chain links TRBV5-1 with TRBJ2-7, with a possible D match to TRBD2 (6 bases). This CDR3 region has 13 residues. The germline CDR1 and CDR2 sequences are SGHRS and YFSETQ. With 5 bases removed from V and 4 bases from J, the gap between germline ends came to 13 bases. Written as DNA, the CDR3 is TGCGCCAGCAGTTCACCCGGACTATACGAGCAGTACTTC. Translation: CASSSPGLYEQYF.

This clone was seen once. The chain links TRBV10-3 to TRBJ1-1; TRBD1 matches 8 bases. The CDR3 length is 15 residues. Per germline, CDR1 ENHRY and CDR2 SYGVKD. After removal of 6 bases from V and 0 bases from J, the junction contained 6 bases not matched to a gene. In DNA form, the CDR3 reads TGTGCCATCAGGCCGGACAGGGCCGTGAACACTGAAGCTTTCTTT. Its protein product is CAIRPDRAVNTEAFF.

The CDR3 DNA reads as TGTGCCAGCAGACTGGGGGCGCGGACCGGGGAGCTGTTTTTT. Translation: CASRLGARTGELFF. The chain is built from TRBV7-9 and TRBJ2-2; D is perhaps TRBD1 (6 bases). Trimming pared 6 bases from V and 5 bases from J, leaving 13 bases between. The germline gives CDR1 SEHNR, CDR2 FQNEAQ (reference sequence). The CDR3 is made up of 14 amino acids.

A single count supports this clone. The rearrangement links TRBV7-8 to TRBJ2-7; D perhaps matches TRBD2 (6 bases). CDR1 is SGHVS, CDR2 FQNEAQ, per germline. CDR3 length: 14 residues. V was pared by 5 bases and J by 9 bases, with 20 bases between. The CDR3 DNA is TGTGCCAGCAGCCCCCGGACCACGGGAGCTGCGCAGTACTTC. Translation: CASSPRTTGAAQYF. Full variable domain (remainder filled in from reference TRBV7-8 and TRBJ2-7): GAGVSQSPRYKVAKRGQDVALRCDPISGHVSLFWYQQALGQGPEFLTYFQNEAQLDKSGLPSDRFFAERPEGSVSTLKIQRTQQEDSAVYLCASSPRTTGAAQYFGPGTRLTVT.

The rearrangement links TRBV7-2 to TRBJ2-7; TRBD1 matches at 8 bases. V lost 3 bases and J lost 3; bases outside the gene matches: 4. There are 14 residues in the CDR3. CDR1 and CDR2 (germline): SGHTA, FQGNSA. CDR3 protein: CASSFTGGIYEQYF. The CDR3 DNA reads TGTGCCAGCAGCTTCACAGGGGGTATCTACGAGCAGTACTTC. Together with reference TRBV7-2 and TRBJ2-7, the CDR3 gives the full variable domain: GAGVSQSPSNKVTEKGKDVELRCDPISGHTALYWYRQSLGQGLEFLIYFQGNSAPDKSGLPSDRFSAERTGGSVSTLTIQRTQQEDSAVYLCASSFTGGIYEQYFGPGTRLTVT.

The CDR3 loop is CATSDPGTGNEQFF. The CDR3 coding sequence is TGTGCCACCAGTGACCCGGGGACAGGGAATGAGCAGTTCTTC. The chain employs TRBV24-1 and TRBJ2-1; TRBD1 matches at 9 bases. J was trimmed by 7 bases and V by 4 bases; bases with no gene match: 4. The CDR3 spans 14 residues. The germline V gene has CDR1 KGHDR and CDR2 SFDVKD.

This chain connects TRBV12-5 to TRBJ2-3; 13 nucleotides align to TRBD2. This CDR3 is built from 16 residues. Germline V gives CDR1 LGHNT, CDR2 FRNRAP. V gave up 4 bases and J gave up 3 bases; unmatched junction bases: 4. CDR3 region: CASGSPTSGGTDTQYF. In nucleotides, the CDR3 is TGTGCTAGTGGTTCCCCGACTAGCGGGGGGACAGATACGCAGTATTTT. The full variable domain, with the rest looked up from reference TRBV12-5 and TRBJ2-3, is DARVTQTPRHKVTEMGQEVTMRCQPILGHNTVFWYRQTMMQGLELLAYFRNRAPLDDSGMPKDRFSAEMPDATLATLKIQPSEPRDSAVYFCASGSPTSGGTDTQYFGPGTRLTVL.

This clone was detected once. This CDR3 reads CASRLGQVSGNTIYF. The CDR3 bases are TGTGCCAGCAGACTGGGACAGGTCTCTGGAAACACCATATATTTT. The chain uses TRBV11-3 and TRBJ1-3; TRBD1 matches at 8 bases. The CDR3 length is 15 residues. With V trimmed by 6 bases and J by 0 bases, 4 bases remained unmatched. Germline assignment: CDR1 SGHNT and CDR2 YENEEA. The full variable domain, rest sourced from reference TRBV11-3 and TRBJ1-3, is EAGVVQSPRYKIIEKKQPVAFWCNPISGHNTLYWYLQNLGQGPELLIRYENEEAVDDSQLPKDRFSAERLKGVDSTLKIQPAELGDSAVYLCASRLGQVSGNTIYFGEGSWLTVV.

This chain connects TRBV11-3 to TRBJ2-1; perhaps TRBD1 as D (6 bases). CDR3 length equals 14 residues. The V end lost 4 bases, the J end lost 7 bases, and 14 bases lay between the germline ends. Germline CDR1 and CDR2: SGHNT and YENEEA. The CDR3 DNA reads TGTGCCAGCAGCTCCGGGTCCAGGGGTAATGAGCAGTTCTTC. It encodes CASSSGSRGNEQFF.

The chain carries TRBV6-1 and TRBJ2-7, with a tentative D call TRBD1 (6 bases). Germline V CDR1 and CDR2: MNHNS, SASEGT. Trimming cost V 0 bases and J 6 bases, with 9 bases left between them. The CDR3 has 13 amino acids. In DNA, the CDR3 is TGTGCCAGCAGTGAAGCAGGGGGTCCCGAGCAGTACTTC. Protein: CASSEAGGPEQYF.

The rearrangement links TRBV6-5 to TRBJ1-3, with D perhaps matching TRBD1 (5 bases). Per germline, CDR1 MNHEY and CDR2 SVGAGI. Between the trimmed V and J ends, which lost 5 bases and 0 bases, there was a span of 11 bases. The CDR3 has 15 residues. The CDR3 nucleotides are TGTGCCAGCAGTCTCAGGGAATACTCTGGAAACACCATATATTTT. It codes for CASSLREYSGNTIYF.

This rearrangement joins TRBV19 to TRBJ1-1; perhaps TRBD1 as D (5 bases). Germline V gene sequence: CDR1 LNHDA, CDR2 SQIVND (reference sequence). The CDR3 covers 14 residues. Trimming stripped 7 bases from V and 0 bases from J, with 12 bases between. The CDR3 spells CASNNQGMNTEAFF. CDR3 nucleotide sequence: TGTGCCAGTAATAACCAGGGAATGAACACTGAAGCTTTCTTT.

J is TRBJ1-1 and V is TRBV4-3; D unresolved. V lost 0 bases and J lost 4, with 9 bases in between. In germline, CDR1 is LGHNA, CDR2 YSLEER. The CDR3 runs 14 residues. The CDR3 DNA reads TGCGCCAGCAGCCAAGATTTACAGACCACTGAAGCTTTCTTT. It encodes CASSQDLQTTEAFF.

This chain links TRBV19 with TRBJ2-2; 7 bases are shared with TRBD2. Germline CDR1 reads LNHDA; CDR2 reads SQIVND (reference sequence). After removal of 2 bases from V and 6 bases from J, the junction contained 3 bases not matched to a gene. This CDR3 region has 14 residues. CDR3 bases: TGTGCCAGTAGTATACAGGGAGGGGCCGGGGAGCTGTTTTTT. Amino acids: CASSIQGGAGELFF.